This T cell receptor (beta chain) derives from a study of T-cell reconstitution after alpha-beta-depleted transplantation in children. CDR1 is SEHNR and CDR2 is FQNEAQ in the germline V gene (reference sequence). The CDR3 sequence is 14 residues long. V lost 1 base and J 5 bases, leaving 9 bases between the germline ends. Study-wide results and caveats: In some patients, recipient T cells and intrathymic progenitors surviving conditioning explained high day-60 diversity. T-cell numbers and diversity, one year after transplant, stemmed largely from T cells that were newly produced. Several hundred expanded graft clones reportedly were the source of alpha-beta T cells about two months after transplant.

Molecular barcoding with unique molecular identifiers was used for the TCRbeta library. TCRdb itself ran the PCR reads through MiXCR, one entry per CDR3 protein. The table has 600,000 or so distinct CDR3 sequences, about 23% seen once. Details on this clonotype: As yet, its antigen is unknown.

The genes are TRBV7-9 and TRBJ2-1; D not resolved. The TCR was taken from a boy under two years old who had a stem cell transplant for acute myeloid leukemia, so the T cells may come from the graft donor. The sample consisted of PBMCs, mostly from graft donor cells, taken 360 days after TCRalphabeta/CD19-depleted stem cell transplant. This CDR3 reads CASSLVLGDNEQFF. The CDR3 DNA reads as TGTGCCAGCAGCTTAGTCCTAGGCGACAATGAGCAGTTCTTC.